The present TCR beta chain was sequenced within a study of early T cells in non-severe SARS-CoV-2 infection. Study details: Alpha and beta chains were unpaired, from unsorted whole-blood bulk RNA.

This clonotype was counted many times. Individual cDNA molecules received unique molecular identifiers. TCRdb reprocessed the 5' RACE reads via MiXCR and lists one record per CDR3 protein. The sample shows about 92,000 distinct CDR3 sequences, roughly an eighth of them seen only once. CDR3 length: 17 residues. Germline lookup yields CDR1 SGHAT and CDR2 FQNNGV. With V trimmed by 1 base and J by 1 base, 5 bases remained unmatched. V gene TRBV11-2 combines with J gene TRBJ2-1; 9 nucleotides match TRBD2. This TCR derives from an adult who was a healthcare worker with PCR-confirmed SARS-CoV-2 infection or an uninfected control (not recorded which). Sequenced input: whole blood. CDR3 bases: TGTGCCAGCAGCTTAGTTGCTAGCGGGAAATCCTACAATGAGCAGTTCTTC. Its protein is CASSLVASGKSYNEQFF.